This T cell receptor beta chain was sequenced during a study of cytomegalovirus exposure and HLA in healthy donors. Both 60 Vbeta primers and 13 Jbeta primers went into the PCR. Using immunoSEQ multiplex PCR, the repertoire was profiled, and TCRdb retains in-frame clones only, with some absent. The data show some 170,000 clones, around four fifths seen once. The germline V and J ends were trimmed by 5 bases and 1 base, with 8 bases remaining between them. Germline V gene sequence: CDR1 SGHTA, CDR2 FQGNSA. The CDR3 runs to 13 residues. This chain joins TRBV7-2 and TRBJ1-1, with D possibly TRBD1 on 6 matching bases. Sequencing was done on a sample of PBMCs. This receptor was identified in a man aged 50-59 years in good health and CMV-seropositive. The CDR3 reads CASSRQENTEAFF. For the CDR3, the DNA is TGTGCCAGCAGCCGACAGGAGAACACTGAAGCTTTCTTT.